Sequencing of this T cell receptor (beta chain) was carried out in a study of blood T cell repertoires in COVID-19. Study-level information: PBMCs, B-cell-depleted T cells, or T cells provided the cDNA or gDNA that made up the material.

Germline V gene data show CDR1 as LGHDT and CDR2 as YNNKEL (reference sequence). CDR3 size: 16 residues. Unmatched junction bases numbered 10, after V lost 4 bases and J lost 4 bases. In the original processing: From reference gene primer amplification, estimates of nucleated cell counts were derived. Here immunoSEQ multiplex PCR was the method, and the copy in TCRdb shows in-frame clones only, minus some. The D gene and trimming were derived from the DNA, and the V and J assignments and clone size from that table. The repertoire holds approximately 460,000 clones, with approximately 89% as singletons.

Sequencing was performed on peripheral blood. The chain has TRBV3-1 (or the pseudogene TRBV3-2) and TRBJ2-3; 8 bases agree with TRBD1. This TCR was sampled from a young man with COVID-19, enrolled during active disease. The CDR3 DNA sequence: TGTGCCAGCAGCCCGAGCCTCGGACAGGGAGCAGATACGCAGTATTTT. It encodes CASSPSLGQGADTQYF.